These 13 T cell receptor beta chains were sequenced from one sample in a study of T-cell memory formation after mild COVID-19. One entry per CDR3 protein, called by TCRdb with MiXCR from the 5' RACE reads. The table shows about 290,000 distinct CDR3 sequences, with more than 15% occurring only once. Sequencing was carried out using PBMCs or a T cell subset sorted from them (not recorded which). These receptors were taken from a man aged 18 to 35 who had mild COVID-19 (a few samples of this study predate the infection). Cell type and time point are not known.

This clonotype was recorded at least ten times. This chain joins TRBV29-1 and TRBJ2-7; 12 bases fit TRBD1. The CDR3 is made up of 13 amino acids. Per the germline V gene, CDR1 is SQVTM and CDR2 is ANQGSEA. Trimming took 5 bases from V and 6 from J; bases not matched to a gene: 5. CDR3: CSVKGQGASEQYF. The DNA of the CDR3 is TGCAGCGTTAAGGGACAGGGGGCTAGCGAGCAGTACTTC.

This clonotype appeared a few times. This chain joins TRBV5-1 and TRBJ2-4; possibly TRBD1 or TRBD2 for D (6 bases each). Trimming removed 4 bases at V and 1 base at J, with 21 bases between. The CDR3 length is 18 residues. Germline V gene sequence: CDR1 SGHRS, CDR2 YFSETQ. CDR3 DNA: TGCGCCAGCAGCCTGAGGGGGGACACGGGGGCGGCCAAAAACATTCAGTACTTC. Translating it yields CASSLRGDTGAAKNIQYF.

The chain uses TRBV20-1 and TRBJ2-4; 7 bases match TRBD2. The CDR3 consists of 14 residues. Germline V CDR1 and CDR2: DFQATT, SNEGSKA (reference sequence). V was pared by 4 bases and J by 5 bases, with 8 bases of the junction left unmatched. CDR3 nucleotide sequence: TGCAGTGCTATGGGAGGGACCTTCGAAAACATTCAGTACTTC. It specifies CSAMGGTFENIQYF.

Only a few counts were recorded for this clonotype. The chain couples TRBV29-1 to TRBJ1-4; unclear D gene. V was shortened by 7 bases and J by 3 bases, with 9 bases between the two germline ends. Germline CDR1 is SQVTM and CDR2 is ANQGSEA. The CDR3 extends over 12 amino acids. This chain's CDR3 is CSGLLANEKLFF. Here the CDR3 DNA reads TGCAGCGGACTGTTGGCTAATGAAAAACTGTTTTTT.

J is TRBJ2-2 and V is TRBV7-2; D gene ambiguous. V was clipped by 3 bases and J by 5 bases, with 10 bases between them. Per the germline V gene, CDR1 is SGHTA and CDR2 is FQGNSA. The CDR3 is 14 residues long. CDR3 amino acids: CASSFTRATGELFF. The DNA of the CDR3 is TGTGCCAGCAGCTTCACCCGCGCGACCGGGGAGCTGTTTTTT.

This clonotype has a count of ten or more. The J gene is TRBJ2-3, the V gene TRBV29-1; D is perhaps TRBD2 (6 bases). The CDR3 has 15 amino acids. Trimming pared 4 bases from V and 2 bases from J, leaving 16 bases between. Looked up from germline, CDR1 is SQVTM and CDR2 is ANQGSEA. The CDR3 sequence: CSVAMGLHVTDTQYF. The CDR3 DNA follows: TGCAGCGTTGCCATGGGACTTCATGTCACAGATACGCAGTATTTT.

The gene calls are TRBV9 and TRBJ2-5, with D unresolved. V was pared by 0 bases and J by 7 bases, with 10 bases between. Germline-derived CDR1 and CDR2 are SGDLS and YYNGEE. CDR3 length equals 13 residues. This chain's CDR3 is CASSVEVSGTQYF. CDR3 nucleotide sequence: TGTGCCAGCAGCGTAGAGGTCAGTGGGACCCAGTACTTC.

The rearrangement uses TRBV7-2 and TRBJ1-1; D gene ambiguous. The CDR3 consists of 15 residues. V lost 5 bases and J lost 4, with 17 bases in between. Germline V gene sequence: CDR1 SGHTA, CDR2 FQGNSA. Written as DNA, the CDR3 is TGTGCCAGCAGCCCCTACACCGGGTCCTTCACTGAAGCTTTCTTT. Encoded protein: CASSPYTGSFTEAFF.

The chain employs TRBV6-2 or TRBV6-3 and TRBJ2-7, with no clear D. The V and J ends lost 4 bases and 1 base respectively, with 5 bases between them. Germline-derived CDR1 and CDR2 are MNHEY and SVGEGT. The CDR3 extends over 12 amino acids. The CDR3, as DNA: TGTGCCAGCAGTTCTCCGTCCTACGAGCAGTACGTC. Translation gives CASSSPSYEQYV.

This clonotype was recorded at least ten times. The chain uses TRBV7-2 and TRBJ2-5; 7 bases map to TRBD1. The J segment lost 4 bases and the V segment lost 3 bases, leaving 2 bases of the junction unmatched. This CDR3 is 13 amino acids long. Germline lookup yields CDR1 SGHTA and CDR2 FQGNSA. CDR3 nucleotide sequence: TGTGCCAGCAGCTTCGGGACAGTAGAGACCCAGTACTTC. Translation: CASSFGTVETQYF.

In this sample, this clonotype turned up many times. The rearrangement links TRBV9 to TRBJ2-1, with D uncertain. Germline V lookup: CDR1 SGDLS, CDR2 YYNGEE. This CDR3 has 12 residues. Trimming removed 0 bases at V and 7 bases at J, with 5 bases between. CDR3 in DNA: TGTGCCAGCAGCGTAGACAGAAATGAGCAGTTCTTC. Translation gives CASSVDRNEQFF.

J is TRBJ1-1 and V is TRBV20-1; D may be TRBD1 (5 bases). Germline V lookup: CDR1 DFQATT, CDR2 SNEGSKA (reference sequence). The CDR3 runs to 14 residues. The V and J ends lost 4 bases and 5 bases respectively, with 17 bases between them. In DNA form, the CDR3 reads TGCAGTGCTAAGCCCGGACATCGAAGGACTGAAGCTTTCTTT. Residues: CSAKPGHRRTEAFF.

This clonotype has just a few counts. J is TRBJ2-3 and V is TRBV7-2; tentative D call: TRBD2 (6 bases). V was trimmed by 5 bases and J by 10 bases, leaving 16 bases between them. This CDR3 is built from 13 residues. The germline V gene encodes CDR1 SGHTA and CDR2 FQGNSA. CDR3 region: CASSPPWRGPQYF. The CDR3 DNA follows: TGTGCCAGCAGCCCTCCTTGGCGGGGTCCGCAGTATTTT.